The 19 T cell receptor beta chains reported below all come from one sample, sequenced in a study of technical replicates of blood from a few donors. TCRdb's copy holds only in-frame clones and misses some; the assay was immunoSEQ multiplex PCR. This repertoire shows 98,000 or so clones, approximately 96% found once; its top ten account for less than 0.25%. The sequencing sample was made of T cells isolated from PBMCs. The receptors were sampled from a human donor in good health.

The genes are TRBV19 and TRBJ2-7; tentatively, D is TRBD2 (5 bases). CDR1 is LNHDA, CDR2 SQIVND, per germline (reference sequence). V lost 6 bases, J lost 4 bases, and 16 bases lay in between. The CDR3 runs to 14 residues. CDR3 bases: TGTGCCAGTAGCACCGGGGAACAAATATACGAGCAGTACTTC. Translation gives CASSTGEQIYEQYF.

V usage is TRBV9 and J usage is TRBJ2-3, with D possibly TRBD1 on 5 matching bases. V was pared by 0 bases and J by 2 bases, with 10 bases between. Germline V lookup: CDR1 SGDLS, CDR2 YYNGEE. This CDR3 spans 15 amino acids. The CDR3 sequence is CASSVGRGITDTQYF. The CDR3, as DNA: TGTGCCAGCAGCGTAGGAAGGGGCATCACAGATACGCAGTATTTT. Full variable domain (outside the CDR3, taken from reference TRBV9 and TRBJ2-3): DSGVTQTPKHLITATGQRVTLRCSPRSGDLSVYWYQQSLDQGLQFLIQYYNGEERAKGNILERFSAQQFPDLHSELNLSSLELGDSALYFCASSVGRGITDTQYFGPGTRLTVL.

The chain carries TRBV9 and TRBJ1-1, with no clear D. Germline V CDR1 and CDR2: SGDLS, YYNGEE. The V end lost 2 bases, the J end lost 0 bases, and 8 bases lay between the germline ends. The CDR3 contains 14 residues. The CDR3 loop reads CASSVSPLNTEAFF. The DNA for the CDR3 is TGTGCCAGCAGCGTCTCCCCCCTGAACACTGAAGCTTTCTTT.

V is TRBV11-3 and J is TRBJ2-7; possibly TRBD2 for D (7 bases). Trimming shortened V by 1 base and J by 3 bases, and 13 bases separated the two germline ends. Germline V lookup: CDR1 SGHNT, CDR2 YENEEA. CDR3 length equals 15 residues. The CDR3 bases are TGTGCCAGCAGCTTAGGGGTAGGGGGGGACTACGAGCAGTACTTC. Protein: CASSLGVGGDYEQYF.

The CDR3 protein is CASSSFRGQQETQYF. The CDR3 DNA follows: TGTGCCAGCAGCTCGTTTAGGGGGCAGCAAGAGACCCAGTACTTC. The chain is built from TRBV9 and TRBJ2-5, with 7 bases matching TRBD1. The CDR3 is made up of 15 amino acids. V gave up 4 bases and J gave up 2 bases; unmatched junction bases: 8. Germline-derived CDR1 and CDR2 are SGDLS and YYNGEE. Based on the CDR3 plus reference TRBV9 and TRBJ2-5, the full variable domain is DSGVTQTPKHLITATGQRVTLRCSPRSGDLSVYWYQQSLDQGLQFLIQYYNGEERAKGNILERFSAQQFPDLHSELNLSSLELGDSALYFCASSSFRGQQETQYFGPGTRLLVL.

The chain uses TRBV11-2 and TRBJ1-1; TRBD1 might be the D (6 bases). Between the trimmed V and J ends, which lost 5 bases and 4 bases, there was a span of 11 bases. From germline, CDR1 is SGHAT and CDR2 FQNNGV. The CDR3 extends over 13 amino acids. CDR3 sequence: CASSLGGRTEAFF. For the CDR3, the DNA is TGTGCCAGCAGCCTCGGGGGGCGCACTGAAGCTTTCTTT.

This clone was seen once. V gene TRBV6-1 combines with J gene TRBJ2-7, with a possible D match to TRBD2 (6 bases). With 5 bases removed from V and 0 bases from J, the gap between germline ends came to 8 bases. The CDR3 has 13 residues. Germline CDR1 MNHNS, CDR2 SASEGT. The CDR3 loop is CASSTGSSYEQYF. In DNA form, the CDR3 reads TGTGCCAGCAGTACCGGGAGCTCCTACGAGCAGTACTTC.

The V call is TRBV18, the J call TRBJ2-1; 7 bases align to TRBD2. The CDR3 runs 17 residues. The germline V gene encodes CDR1 KGHSH and CDR2 LQKENI. The V gene end was trimmed by 3 bases and the J gene end by 6 bases; junction bases not matched to a gene: 14. Here the CDR3 DNA reads TGTGCCAGCTCACCTCGCGGGAGAGGAGCCAGGGCCAATGAGCAGTTCTTC. Its translation is CASSPRGRGARANEQFF.

The gene calls are TRBV6-1 and TRBJ2-2; TRBD1 matches 8 bases. The CDR3 is made up of 16 amino acids. The trim removed 4 bases at V and 5 bases at J, leaving 9 bases unmatched. The germline CDR1 and CDR2 sequences are MNHNS and SASEGT. The CDR3 DNA reads as TGTGCCAGCAGTGCTGGGGGGACAGGATGGACCGGGGAGCTGTTTTTT. It specifies CASSAGGTGWTGELFF.

The chain employs TRBV5-1 and TRBJ1-1, with D perhaps TRBD1 (5 bases). V was shortened by 3 bases and J by 1 base, with 10 bases between the two germline ends. CDR3 length equals 14 residues. The germline V gene encodes CDR1 SGHRS and CDR2 YFSETQ. CDR3 DNA sequence: TGCGCCAGCAGCTACAACCAGGGGAACACTGAAGCTTTCTTT. Translating it yields CASSYNQGNTEAFF.

This clone was seen more than once but under ten times. This chain joins TRBV18 and TRBJ2-7; TRBD2 might be the D (5 bases). The CDR3 has 13 amino acids. Germline lookup yields CDR1 KGHSH and CDR2 LQKENI. Trimming took 3 bases from V and 3 from J, leaving 9 bases between them. CDR3 amino acids: CASSPREFYEQYF. CDR3 coding DNA: TGTGCCAGCTCACCTAGGGAGTTCTACGAGCAGTACTTC.

This sequence joins TRBV7-9 and TRBJ1-3, with 7 bases that match TRBD1. With 5 bases clipped from V and 4 bases from J, the junction kept 5 bases outside the gene matches. The CDR3 has 14 residues. Germline lookup yields CDR1 SEHNR and CDR2 FQNEAQ (reference sequence). The CDR3 bases are TGTGCCAGCAGCCCTACAGGGGTAGGAAACACCATATATTTT. This translates into CASSPTGVGNTIYF. The full variable domain, rest sourced from reference TRBV7-9 and TRBJ1-3, is DTGVSQNPRHKITKRGQNVTFRCDPISEHNRLYWYRQTLGQGPEFLTYFQNEAQLEKSRLLSDRFSAERPKGSFSTLEIQRTEQGDSAMYLCASSPTGVGNTIYFGEGSWLTVV.

The chain uses TRBV7-9 and TRBJ1-4; possibly TRBD1 for D (5 bases). The germline V gene has CDR1 SEHNR and CDR2 FQNEAQ (reference sequence). The ends were cut back, 5 bases at V and 8 bases at J, with 9 bases in the middle. The CDR3 has 12 amino acids. CDR3 sequence: CASSPGEEKLFF. CDR3 DNA sequence: TGTGCCAGCAGCCCGGGGGAAGAAAAACTGTTTTTT. The variable domain in full, with the rest retrieved from reference TRBV7-9 and TRBJ1-4, is DTGVSQNPRHKITKRGQNVTFRCDPISEHNRLYWYRQTLGQGPEFLTYFQNEAQLEKSRLLSDRFSAERPKGSFSTLEIQRTEQGDSAMYLCASSPGEEKLFFGSGTQLSVL.

This clone was seen just once. The chain joins TRBV27 to TRBJ2-3, with D tentatively TRBD2 (6 bases). The ends were cut back, 0 bases at V and 5 bases at J, with 12 bases in the middle. Looked up from germline, CDR1 is MNHEY and CDR2 is SMNVEV (reference sequence). This CDR3 has 15 residues. CDR3: CASSLSRGRGDTQYF. DNA for the CDR3: TGTGCCAGCAGTTTATCGAGAGGGCGGGGAGATACGCAGTATTTT.

V is TRBV25-1 and J is TRBJ2-2, with D possibly being TRBD2 (5 bases). The CDR3 contains 14 residues. Germline CDR1 MGHDK, CDR2 SYGVNS. V lost 6 bases and J 2 bases, leaving 10 bases between the germline ends. The CDR3 spells CASSWTLNTGELFF. CDR3 DNA: TGTGCCAGCAGCTGGACTTTAAACACCGGGGAGCTGTTTTTT.

The chain joins TRBV6-5 to TRBJ1-2, with 8 bases aligning to TRBD1. Losses at the gene ends were 10 bases for V and 2 bases for J; bases not matched to a gene: 3. This CDR3 contains 12 residues. CDR1 is MNHEY and CDR2 is SVGAGI in the germline V gene. The DNA of the CDR3 is TGTGCCACAGGACAGGGCAACTATGGCTACACCTTC. Encoded protein: CATGQGNYGYTF.

The chain couples TRBV30 to TRBJ2-7; D unclear. The V and J ends lost 2 bases and 6 bases respectively, with 8 bases between them. There are 11 residues in the CDR3. Germline V CDR1 and CDR2: GTSNPN, SVGIG (reference sequence). The CDR3 region is CAWSRVREQYF. The CDR3 DNA sequence: TGTGCCTGGAGTAGAGTCCGCGAGCAGTACTTC.

The chain joins TRBV25-1 to TRBJ1-2, with 7 bases fitting TRBD1. Germline V gives CDR1 MGHDK, CDR2 SYGVNS. The CDR3 totals 14 residues. Trimming took 1 base from V and 4 from J; bases not matched to a gene: 3. The CDR3 spells CASSESRDSYGYTF. CDR3 sequence (DNA): TGTGCCAGCAGTGAATCCCGGGACAGCTATGGCTACACCTTC.

Worth noting for this clone: Mismatch with germline at one junction end may stem from a read error. This rearrangement joins TRBV19 to TRBJ2-3; tentatively, D is TRBD1 (6 bases). In germline, CDR1 is LNHDA, CDR2 SQIVND (reference sequence). The CDR3 covers 13 residues. CDR3 nucleotide sequence: TGTACCAGTATCGGACAGAACACAGATACGCAGTATTTT. This translates into CTSIGQNTDTQYF. Together with reference TRBV19 and TRBJ2-3, the CDR3 gives the full variable domain: DGGITQSPKYLFRKEGQNVTLSCEQNLNHDAMYWYRQDPGQGLRLIYYSQIVNDFQKGDIAEGYSVSREKKESFPLTVTSAQKNPTAFYLCTSIGQNTDTQYFGPGTRLTVL.